This entry concerns a single T cell receptor (beta chain). Germline assignment: CDR1 MNHEY and CDR2 SMNVEV (reference sequence). The trim removed 5 bases at V and 7 bases at J, leaving 10 bases unmatched. This CDR3 comprises 15 residues. This record comes from a study of blood T cell repertoires in COVID-19. Study at large: Acute and convalescent COVID-19 specimens originated in the United States, Italy and Spain. Sample material is recorded as cDNA or gDNA derived from T cells, B-cell-depleted T cells, or PBMCs.

Per the original methods: From reference gene primer amplification, estimates of nucleated cell counts were derived. Assay: immunoSEQ multiplex PCR; the TCRdb copy retains only in-frame clones and omits some. That table supplies the V and J calls and clone size; D and trimming were determined from the DNA. This sample carries 110,000 or so clones, roughly 80% of them seen once, and the ten largest clones take approximately 1.5%. The sequenced material came from peripheral blood. The chain recombines TRBV27 with TRBJ2-1; 8 bases agree with TRBD2. This receptor was obtained from a man aged 50-59 years with acute or convalescent COVID-19. CDR3 sequence reads: CASSPLPGGLNEQFF. CDR3 DNA: TGTGCCAGCAGTCCCCTCCCGGGGGGGTTAAATGAGCAGTTCTTC.